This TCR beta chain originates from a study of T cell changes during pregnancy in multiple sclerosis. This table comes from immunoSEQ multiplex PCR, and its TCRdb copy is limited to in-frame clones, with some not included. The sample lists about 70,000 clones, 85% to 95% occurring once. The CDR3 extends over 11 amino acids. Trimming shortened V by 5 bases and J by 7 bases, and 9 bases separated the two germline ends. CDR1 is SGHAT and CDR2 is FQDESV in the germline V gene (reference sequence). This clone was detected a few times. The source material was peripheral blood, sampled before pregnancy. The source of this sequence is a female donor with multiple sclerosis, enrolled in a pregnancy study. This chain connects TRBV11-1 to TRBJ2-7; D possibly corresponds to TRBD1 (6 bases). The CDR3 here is CASSVDREQYF. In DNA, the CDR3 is TGTGCCAGCAGCGTAGACAGGGAGCAGTACTTC.